This TCR beta chain came from a study of blood T cell repertoires in COVID-19. Study summary: Acute and convalescent COVID-19 specimens originated in the United States, Italy and Spain. In each case, the material was cDNA or gDNA derived from T cells, B-cell-depleted T cells, or PBMCs.

The repertoire was sequenced with immunoSEQ multiplex PCR; TCRdb's copy has only in-frame clones and lacks some. The sample shows hundreds of thousands of clones, roughly 89% of them seen only once. From germline, CDR1 is SGHRS and CDR2 YFSETQ. With 4 bases clipped from V and 12 bases from J, the junction kept 17 bases outside the gene matches. The CDR3 sequence is 16 residues long. Seattle researchers signed up patients amid active infection and tracked them longitudinally. The sample taken for sequencing was peripheral blood. This TCR was sampled from a man younger than 35 with COVID-19, enrolled during active disease. The V gene is TRBV5-1, the J gene TRBJ2-1; 9 nucleotides line up with TRBD1. CDR3 sequence: CASSPGGTGSQEGQFF. The DNA for the CDR3 is TGCGCCAGCAGCCCGGGCGGGACAGGGTCTCAAGAGGGGCAGTTCTTC.